This T cell receptor (beta chain) comes out of a study of blood T cell repertoires in COVID-19. Study details: In each case, the material was cDNA or gDNA derived from T cells, B-cell-depleted T cells, or PBMCs.

Sequencing was performed with immunoSEQ multiplex PCR; in TCRdb, only in-frame clones are kept and a portion is missing. The table lists 400,000 to 500,000 clones, more than 70% of them singletons. The germline gives CDR1 MNHEY, CDR2 SVGEGT. Unmatched junction bases numbered 3, after V lost 4 bases and J lost 1 base. This CDR3 contains 16 residues. The study recruited people aged 18 to 89 years across approximately 24 US areas. The clonotype comes from a woman aged 18-29 years who had been exposed to COVID-19. V is TRBV6-2 or TRBV6-3 and J is TRBJ1-5, with 11 bases lining up with TRBD1. Sequenced material: PBMCs or T cells enriched from blood (not recorded which). This CDR3 reads CASSSGTGGSNQPQHF. The CDR3 DNA is TGTGCCAGCAGTTCCGGGACAGGGGGAAGCAATCAGCCCCAGCATTTT.